The T cell receptor beta chain described here comes from a study of radiotherapy plus CTLA-4 blockade in lung cancer. Study overall: Objective responses were recorded in roughly 17% of patients, with disease control recorded in 25% to 35%.

Study observations and caveats: Early blood T cell clone dynamics, with interferon-beta, were reported to best predict response. Some TCR clones had been derived from tumors. These clones expanded in peripheral blood after radiotherapy plus ipilimumab.

Germline-derived CDR1 and CDR2 are SGHTA and FQGNSA. Trimming stripped 3 bases from V and 12 bases from J, with 15 bases between. The CDR3 covers 14 residues. Points on this clone: Its antigen is currently unknown.

Repertoires were generated with immunoSEQ multiplex PCR, while TCRdb's copy carries only in-frame clones and drops some. The data show 81,000 or so clones, with more than 75% seen just once and around 0.87% held by the top ten. In chemo-refractory metastatic non-small-cell lung cancer, patients got ipilimumab CTLA-4 blockade together with focal radiation. The sequencing used peripheral blood, collected from a patient treated with radiotherapy plus ipilimumab. This chain connects TRBV7-2 to TRBJ1-6; D gene ambiguous. The sequence derives from a human donor with non-small cell lung cancer who had stable disease on radiotherapy plus ipilimumab. In DNA, the CDR3 is TGTGCCAGCAGCTTGGGAATGGCTAGCCAACCCCTCCACTTT. Translated: CASSLGMASQPLHF.